The 16 T cell receptor beta chains below come from one sample, sequenced in a study of T cells in Graves' hyperthyroidism and ophthalmopathy (dated by TCRdb to about 2019). Library preparation employed multiplex PCR. Sequencing was performed on an Illumina HiSeq 2000. TCR beta CDR3 regions were amplified from RNA transcripts. For the first round of RT-PCR on the TCR CDR3, the HTBI primer set was used together with the Qiagen OneStep RT-PCR kit. Through fastp at Q25 and MiXCR, TCRdb rebuilt clones from the public reads, retaining in-frame beta chains. Identical CDR3 protein sequences are pooled into one entry, listed with their most common genes and DNA. This sample holds 85,000 to 110,000 distinct CDR3 sequences; approximately 48% were observed only once. The ten most abundant clones make up under 30% of the sample. Specimen: blood. The receptors here all came from a man aged 40-50 years with Graves' hyperthyroidism.

The chain has TRBV7-3 and TRBJ1-3; D possibly corresponds to TRBD1 (5 bases). CDR1 and CDR2 from the germline V gene are SGHTA and FQGTGA. The ends were cut back, 5 bases at V and 4 bases at J, with 15 bases in the middle. CDR3 length: 15 amino acids. DNA for the CDR3: TGTGCCAGCAGCCCACGACGGGGCTACGGAAACACCATATATTTT. Translation: CASSPRRGYGNTIYF.

This clonotype was found many times. This chain's CDR3 is CSVHRDRGTNTEAFF. The CDR3 DNA sequence: TGCAGCGTGCACCGGGACAGGGGTACGAACACTGAAGCTTTCTTT. The gene calls are TRBV29-1 and TRBJ1-1; 10 bases match TRBD1. Per the germline V gene, CDR1 is SQVTM and CDR2 is ANQGSEA. The length of the CDR3 is 15 residues. V was pared by 6 bases and J by 1 base, with 8 bases of the junction left unmatched.

The rearrangement uses TRBV7-8 and TRBJ2-1; D gene unclear. CDR1 SGHVS and CDR2 FQNEAQ come from the germline V gene. The CDR3 is 14 amino acids. The ends were cut back, 11 bases at V and 3 bases at J, with 17 bases in the middle. The CDR3: CAWSVQSYYNEQFF. Written as DNA, the CDR3 is TGTGCCTGGAGTGTACAAAGCTACTACAATGAGCAGTTCTTC. Drawing the rest from reference TRBV7-8 and TRBJ2-1, the complete variable domain is GAGVSQSPRYKVAKRGQDVALRCDPISGHVSLFWYQQALGQGPEFLTYFQNEAQLDKSGLPSDRFFAERPEGSVSTLKIQRTQQEDSAVYLCAWSVQSYYNEQFFGPGTRLTVL.

This clonotype was detected many times. The V and J genes are TRBV6-5 and TRBJ1-1; unclear D gene. In germline, CDR1 is MNHEY, CDR2 SVGAGI. Trimming pared 4 bases from V and 3 bases from J, leaving 9 bases between. This CDR3 contains 13 residues. CDR3: CASSSTWDTEAFF. The CDR3, as DNA: TGTGCCAGCAGTTCCACCTGGGACACTGAAGCTTTCTTT.

With respect to this clonotype: At one end, the junction sequence differs from germline, possibly due to a read error. The chain joins TRBV19 to TRBJ1-1; D not certain. The CDR3 length is 14 residues. The V gene's germline CDR1 is LNHDA and CDR2 SQIVND (reference sequence). The CDR3 region is CASSIGPGVTETFF. In DNA, the CDR3 is TGTGCCAGTAGTATAGGACCGGGAGTCACTGAAACTTTCTTT.

In this sample, this clonotype turned up many times. The chain joins TRBV6-5 to TRBJ2-2, with 8 bases aligning to TRBD1. V gave up 5 bases and J gave up 5 bases; unmatched junction bases: 7. The CDR3 runs to 15 residues. CDR1 MNHEY and CDR2 SVGAGI come from the germline V gene. In nucleotides, the CDR3 is TGTGCCAGCAGTACCGACAGGGGATCGACCGGGGAGCTGTTTTTT. This encodes CASSTDRGSTGELFF.

V usage is TRBV20-1 and J usage is TRBJ1-4; 8 nucleotides match TRBD1. This CDR3 is 13 amino acids long. V dropped 6 bases and J dropped 7; count of bases not matched to a gene: 7. Germline lookup yields CDR1 DFQATT and CDR2 SNEGSKA (reference sequence). CDR3 bases: TGCAGTGCCGGACAGGGCGGGACTGAAAAACTGTTTTTT. This gives the protein CSAGQGGTEKLFF.

The rearrangement links TRBV20-1 to TRBJ1-5; D is uncertain. V gave up 6 bases and J gave up 11 bases, with 20 bases separating them. Germline assignment: CDR1 DFQATT and CDR2 SNEGSKA (reference sequence). This CDR3 spans 13 amino acids. CDR3 DNA sequence: TGCAGTGCCGAACCGGGAAGACAAGAGACCCAGCATTTT. It codes for CSAEPGRQETQHF.

This chain uses TRBV7-2 with TRBJ1-1, with TRBD1 matching over 8 bases. The V segment lost 5 bases and the J segment 8 bases; nucleotides outside the gene matches: 4. Germline CDR1 is SGHTA and CDR2 is FQGNSA. CDR3 length equals 12 residues. The DNA for the CDR3 is TGTGCCAGCAGCCAACGACAGGGGGAAGCTTTCTTT. Translated: CASSQRQGEAFF.

This clonotype showed up many times. This sequence joins TRBV20-1 and TRBJ2-5; 9 bases agree with TRBD2. The V gene end was trimmed by 4 bases and the J gene end by 6 bases; junction bases not matched to a gene: 9. CDR3 length equals 14 residues. Per the germline V gene, CDR1 is DFQATT and CDR2 is SNEGSKA (reference sequence). The CDR3 reads CSAIKTSGRQTQYF. The DNA of the CDR3 is TGCAGTGCTATTAAAACTAGCGGGCGGCAGACCCAGTACTTC.

A remark on this clonotype: This may stem from a read error, because a much larger clone lies one nucleotide away. This sequence joins TRBV13 and TRBJ2-5; 8 bases align to TRBD2. This CDR3 is 14 amino acids long. Germline-derived CDR1 and CDR2 are PRHDT and FYEKMQ (reference sequence). DNA of the CDR3: TGTGCCAGCAGCTTCGGGGGGGCAGGGTCTGGCCAGTGCTTC. Protein: CASSFGGAGSGQCF. Drawing the rest from reference TRBV13 and TRBJ2-5, the complete variable domain is AAGVIQSPRHLIKEKRETATLKCYPIPRHDTVYWYQQGPGQDPQFLISFYEKMQSDKGSIPDRFSAQQFSDYHSELNMSSLELGDSALYFCASSFGGAGSGQCFGPGTRLLVL.

This clonotype was counted once. The chain employs TRBV12-3 or TRBV12-4 and TRBJ2-7; tentative D call: TRBD1 (5 bases). V lost 2 bases to trimming and J lost 6 bases, with 14 bases between them. The CDR3 contains 14 residues. The CDR3 sequence: CASSLIGVPIEQYF. The CDR3 DNA reads TGTGCCAGCAGTTTAATAGGGGTACCTATCGAGCAGTACTTC.

In regard to this clonotype: Likely a read error: the CDR3 ends without its conserved phenylalanine or tryptophan. V gene TRBV2 combines with J gene TRBJ2-6; no reliable D call. CDR1 SNHLY and CDR2 FYNNEI come from the germline V gene. The V end was cut by 4 bases, the J end by 3 bases, with 7 bases between. This CDR3 has 14 amino acids. CDR3 nucleotides: TGTGCCAGCAGTGTGAAGGGTGGGGCCAACGTCCTGACTTTG. It yields the protein CASSVKGGANVLTL.

This clonotype was detected many times. The chain employs TRBV15 and TRBJ1-1; D gene ambiguous. V shed 0 bases and J shed 5 bases, with 13 bases lying between them. This CDR3 is built from 15 residues. The germline V gene has CDR1 LNHNV and CDR2 YYDKDF (reference sequence). The CDR3 region has the DNA TGTGCCACCAGCAGAGATGGGAGGGCCGGGACTGAAGCTTTCTTT. Translated, it gives CATSRDGRAGTEAFF.

Many counts were recorded for this clonotype. CDR3 region: CASSPYRANYGYTF. The CDR3, as DNA: TGTGCCAGCAGTCCGTACAGAGCTAACTATGGCTACACCTTC. This chain joins TRBV6-6 and TRBJ1-2; D is ambiguous. The CDR3 is made up of 14 amino acids. V was shortened by 5 bases and J by 0 bases, with 10 bases between the two germline ends. The germline CDR1 and CDR2 sequences are MNHNY and SVGAGI (reference sequence).

The chain employs TRBV2 and TRBJ1-6; perhaps TRBD1 as D (6 bases). V was pared by 7 bases and J by 4 bases, with 14 bases between. CDR3 length equals 15 residues. Germline assignment: CDR1 SNHLY and CDR2 FYNNEI. CDR3 in amino acids: CASIEQGLYNSPLHF. The CDR3, as DNA: TGTGCCAGCATCGAACAGGGCCTTTATAATTCACCCCTCCACTTT. Full variable domain (rest looked up from reference TRBV2 and TRBJ1-6): EPEVTQTPSHQVTQMGQEVILRCVPISNHLYFYWYRQILGQKVEFLVSFYNNEISEKSEIFDDQFSVERPDGSNFTLKIRSTKLEDSAMYFCASIEQGLYNSPLHFGNGTRLTVT.